These 19 T cell receptor beta chains were all obtained from the same sample, sequenced in a study of T cells in lung cancer brain metastases. Method: immunoSEQ multiplex PCR; TCRdb's copy keeps in-frame clones and lacks some. The data contain about 6,000 clones, around 84% of them seen just once; the ten biggest clones take up approximately 5.7%. Sequences were obtained from tumor tissue from a brain metastasis. Receptors were obtained from a man aged 45-65 years with non-small cell lung cancer that had spread to the brain.

The V and J genes are TRBV4-1 and TRBJ2-7; 7 bases are shared with TRBD2. The CDR3 runs to 16 residues. V lost 0 bases and J lost 2; bases outside the gene matches: 7. Germline V lookup: CDR1 MGHRA, CDR2 YSYEKL. The CDR3 loop is CASSQDWPGGTYEQYF. The CDR3 coding sequence is TGCGCCAGCAGCCAAGACTGGCCGGGGGGAACCTACGAGCAGTACTTC.

A note on this clone: Other DNA sequences in this sample translate to the same CDR3. This chain links TRBV30 with TRBJ2-7; D gene uncertain. The V end lost 0 bases, the J end lost 7 bases, and 10 bases lay between the germline ends. Germline lookup yields CDR1 GTSNPN and CDR2 SVGIG (reference sequence). This CDR3 has 12 amino acids. CDR3 amino acids: CAWSVSRYEQYF. In DNA form, the CDR3 reads TGTGCCTGGAGTGTAAGCCGCTATGAGCAGTACTTC.

V usage is TRBV7-2 and J usage is TRBJ2-7, with D possibly matching TRBD2 (5 bases). Germline V CDR1 and CDR2: SGHTA, FQGNSA. V gave up 0 bases and J gave up 1 base, with 10 bases separating them. The CDR3 has 15 residues. CDR3: CASSLAGSESYEQYF. The CDR3 DNA is TGTGCCAGCAGCTTAGCAGGGAGCGAATCCTACGAGCAGTACTTC.

This chain joins TRBV2 and TRBJ1-1; D might be TRBD1 (6 bases). V was cut by 3 bases and J by 1 base, with 9 bases left in between. Germline loops: CDR1 SNHLY, CDR2 FYNNEI. This CDR3 comprises 14 residues. The CDR3: CASSDRGGNTEAFF. The CDR3 DNA reads as TGTGCCAGCAGTGATAGGGGGGGGAACACTGAAGCTTTCTTT.

The V call is TRBV6-5, the J call TRBJ1-5; D is ambiguous. Germline V gene data show CDR1 as MNHEY and CDR2 as SVGAGI. Trimming cost V 5 bases and J 3 bases, with 8 bases left between them. This CDR3 spans 13 amino acids. CDR3 sequence reads: CASSRQDNQPQHF. The DNA of the CDR3 is TGTGCCAGCAGTCGACAAGACAATCAGCCCCAGCATTTT.

This rearrangement joins TRBV2 to TRBJ1-4, with a possible D match to TRBD1 (5 bases). Trimming stripped 3 bases from V and 6 bases from J, with 11 bases between. Germline V gene data show CDR1 as SNHLY and CDR2 as FYNNEI. CDR3 length: 14 amino acids. The CDR3 DNA follows: TGTGCCAGCAGTGACAGGGATGGCGATGAAAAACTGTTTTTT. This gives the protein CASSDRDGDEKLFF. The variable domain in full, completed from reference TRBV2 and TRBJ1-4, reads EPEVTQTPSHQVTQMGQEVILRCVPISNHLYFYWYRQILGQKVEFLVSFYNNEISEKSEIFDDQFSVERPDGSNFTLKIRSTKLEDSAMYFCASSDRDGDEKLFFGSGTQLSVL.

This chain connects TRBV9 to TRBJ2-1; 8 bases fit TRBD2. V gave up 4 bases and J gave up 3 bases; unmatched junction bases: 3. This CDR3 has 14 residues. Germline CDR1 and CDR2: SGDLS and YYNGEE. The CDR3 loop reads CASSLSGGYNEQFF. Written as DNA, the CDR3 is TGTGCCAGCAGCCTCAGCGGGGGCTACAATGAGCAGTTCTTC.

The chain combines TRBV6-1 with TRBJ1-1; tentatively, D is TRBD1 (6 bases). Trimming cost V 4 bases and J 4 bases, with 7 bases left between them. Germline V gene data show CDR1 as MNHNS and CDR2 as SASEGT. CDR3 length equals 12 residues. The CDR3 sequence is CASSARGTEAFF. In DNA form, the CDR3 reads TGTGCCAGCAGTGCCAGGGGCACTGAAGCTTTCTTT.

V usage is TRBV18 and J usage is TRBJ2-3; TRBD2 is a possible D gene (6 bases). V gave up 8 bases and J gave up 0 bases, with 15 bases separating them. From germline, CDR1 is KGHSH and CDR2 LQKENI. This CDR3 contains 15 residues. This CDR3 reads CASTFGGPSTDTQYF. CDR3 nucleotide sequence: TGTGCCAGCACCTTCGGGGGACCTAGCACAGATACGCAGTATTTT.

This chain links TRBV5-4 with TRBJ1-1, with TRBD1 identical over 8 bases. CDR1 and CDR2 from the germline V gene are SGHNT and YYREEE (reference sequence). Trimming removed 4 bases from V and 3 bases from J; junction bases left unmatched: 8. The CDR3 length is 15 residues. The CDR3 coding sequence is TGTGCCAGCAGCGTGGGTACAGGGGGGTACACTGAAGCTTTCTTT. Its translation: CASSVGTGGYTEAFF.

The J gene is TRBJ1-5, the V gene TRBV28; possibly TRBD1 for D (5 bases). Trimming left V 6 bases short and J 0 bases short, with 12 bases between. This CDR3 has 15 amino acids. CDR1 is MDHEN and CDR2 is SYDVKM in the germline V gene. The CDR3 protein is CASSHDRSSNQPQHF. Here the CDR3 DNA reads TGTGCCAGCAGCCACGACAGAAGTAGCAATCAGCCCCAGCATTTT.

This chain links TRBV14 with TRBJ1-2; D may be TRBD1 (6 bases). This CDR3 is built from 12 residues. CDR1 is SGHDN, CDR2 FVKESK, per germline. Trimming removed 4 bases from V and 7 bases from J, with 10 bases in between. CDR3 amino acids: CASSLQGLGYTF. The DNA for the CDR3 is TGTGCCAGCAGCCTCCAGGGGCTTGGCTACACCTTC.

As for this clone: One end of the junction is discordant with germline, which a read error may explain. Other DNA sequences in the sample encode the same CDR3. The chain uses TRBV6-1 and TRBJ2-3; 10 bases match TRBD1. Germline V lookup: CDR1 MNHNS, CDR2 SASEGT. This CDR3 is built from 17 residues. In nucleotides, the CDR3 is TGTGCCAGCAGTGCCCTCAAGGACAGGGGGATCACAGATACACAGTATTTT. It codes for CASSALKDRGITDTQYF.

This clone showed up just a few times. V gene TRBV2 combines with J gene TRBJ1-6; D call uncertain. V lost 8 bases and J lost 5, with 10 bases in between. Germline values: CDR1 SNHLY, CDR2 FYNNEI. CDR3 length: 13 amino acids. The CDR3 DNA follows: TGTGCCAGCGCGAGGAACAATAATTCACCCCTCCACTTT. Residues: CASARNNNSPLHF.

The chain joins TRBV18 to TRBJ1-1; 9 nucleotides line up with TRBD1. The germline CDR1 and CDR2 sequences are KGHSH and LQKENI. V lost 0 bases, J lost 5 bases, and 4 bases stayed unmatched. The length of the CDR3 is 15 residues. The CDR3 region is CASSPPGQGQTEAFF. CDR3 bases: TGTGCCAGCTCACCACCGGGACAGGGTCAAACTGAAGCTTTCTTT.

The chain recombines TRBV6-1 with TRBJ2-3; 7 bases match TRBD2. Germline-derived CDR1 and CDR2 are MNHNS and SASEGT. The J segment lost 0 bases and the V segment lost 8 bases, leaving 2 bases of the junction unmatched. The CDR3 sequence is 13 residues long. This CDR3 reads CASRRGSTDTQYF. For the CDR3, the DNA is TGTGCCAGCCGGCGGGGGAGCACAGATACGCAGTATTTT.

This chain uses TRBV7-3 with TRBJ2-3; D possibly uses TRBD1 or TRBD2 (5 bases each). The germline V and J ends were trimmed by 8 bases and 2 bases, with 11 bases remaining between them. Germline V gene lookup returns CDR1 SGHTA and CDR2 FQGTGA. The CDR3 is 13 amino acids. The CDR3 sequence: CASAEGSTDTQYF. The CDR3 coding sequence is TGTGCCAGCGCAGAGGGGTCCACAGATACGCAGTATTTT.

This chain links TRBV7-9 with TRBJ1-5, with D perhaps TRBD1 (6 bases). Trimming left V 4 bases short and J 2 bases short, with 9 bases between. The CDR3 length is 14 residues. Looked up from germline, CDR1 is SEHNR and CDR2 is FQNEAQ (reference sequence). CDR3 in DNA: TGTGCCAGCAGCTCGACAGGCCGCAATCAGCCCCAGCATTTT. Translation gives CASSSTGRNQPQHF.

In its sample, this clone was seen once. CDR3 DNA: TGTGCCAGCAGCTTAGGCGGGGGGCCGATCACAGATACGCAGTATTTT. This encodes CASSLGGGPITDTQYF. The chain recombines TRBV7-3 with TRBJ2-3; 8 bases map to TRBD2. V shed 2 bases, J shed 2 bases, and the junction held 6 bases outside the gene matches. CDR1 SGHTA and CDR2 FQGTGA come from the germline V gene. The CDR3 sequence is 16 residues long.